The T cell receptor beta chain under discussion was sequenced for a study of cytomegalovirus exposure and HLA in healthy donors. Study-wide context: The same platform used for the approximately 670 first-cohort repertoires was also used for the 120 validation repertoires, as a later analysis reported.

Overall study results and limits: Reportedly, diagnosis of cytomegalovirus status by the classifier showed high specificity and sensitivity. The study labeled 180 or so TCR beta chains cytomegalovirus-associated. In vitro testing confirmed a few CMV-associated chains as specific for CMV antigens.

Assay used: immunoSEQ multiplex PCR; TCRdb lists only in-frame clones, some missing. This repertoire shows about 53,000 clones, roughly 92% found once; its top ten account for around 1.4%. CDR3 length: 16 amino acids. After removal of 2 bases from V and 6 bases from J, the junction contained 9 bases not matched to a gene. CDR1 and CDR2 (germline): KGHSH, LQKENI. About this clone itself: The antigen is unknown.

Sample: PBMCs. This chain uses TRBV18 with TRBJ2-1; 8 bases map to TRBD1. The clonotype originates from a young man in good health and CMV-seronegative. The CDR3 DNA sequence: TGTGCCAGCTCACCATCGGAGGACAGGGTTTTCAATGAGCAGTTCTTC. Translation gives CASSPSEDRVFNEQFF.